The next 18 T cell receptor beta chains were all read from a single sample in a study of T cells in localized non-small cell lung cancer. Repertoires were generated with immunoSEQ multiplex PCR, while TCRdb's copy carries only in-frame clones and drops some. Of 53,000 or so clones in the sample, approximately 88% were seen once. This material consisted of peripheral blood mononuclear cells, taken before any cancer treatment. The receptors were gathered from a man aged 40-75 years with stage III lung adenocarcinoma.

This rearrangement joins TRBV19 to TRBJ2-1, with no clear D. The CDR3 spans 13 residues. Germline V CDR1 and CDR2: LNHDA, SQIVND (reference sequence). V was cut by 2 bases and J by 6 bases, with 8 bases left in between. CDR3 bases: TGTGCCAGTAGTATAAGGGTTTTCAATGAGCAGTTCTTC. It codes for CASSIRVFNEQFF. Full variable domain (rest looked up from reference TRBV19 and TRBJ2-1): DGGITQSPKYLFRKEGQNVTLSCEQNLNHDAMYWYRQDPGQGLRLIYYSQIVNDFQKGDIAEGYSVSREKKESFPLTVTSAQKNPTAFYLCASSIRVFNEQFFGPGTRLTVL.

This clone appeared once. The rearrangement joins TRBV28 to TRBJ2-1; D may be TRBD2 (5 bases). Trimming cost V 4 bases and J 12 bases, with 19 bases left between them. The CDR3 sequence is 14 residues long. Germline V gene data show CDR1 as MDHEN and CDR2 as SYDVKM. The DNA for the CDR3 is TGTGCCAGCAGTTCACAGCTAGGCGTAGAGGGGCAGTTCTTC. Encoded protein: CASSSQLGVEGQFF.

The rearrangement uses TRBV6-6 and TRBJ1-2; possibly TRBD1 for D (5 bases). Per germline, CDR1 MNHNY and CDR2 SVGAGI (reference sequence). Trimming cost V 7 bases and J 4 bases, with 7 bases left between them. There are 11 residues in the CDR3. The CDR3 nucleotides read TGTGCCAGCAAGCAGGGCTATGGCTACACCTTC. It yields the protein CASKQGYGYTF.

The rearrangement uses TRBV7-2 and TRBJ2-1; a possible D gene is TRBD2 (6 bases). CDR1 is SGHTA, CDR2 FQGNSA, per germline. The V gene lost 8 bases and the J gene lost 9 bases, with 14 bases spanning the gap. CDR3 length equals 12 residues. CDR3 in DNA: TGTGCCAGCGCCCCGTTCGGGGGTGAGCAGTTCTTC. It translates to CASAPFGGEQFF.

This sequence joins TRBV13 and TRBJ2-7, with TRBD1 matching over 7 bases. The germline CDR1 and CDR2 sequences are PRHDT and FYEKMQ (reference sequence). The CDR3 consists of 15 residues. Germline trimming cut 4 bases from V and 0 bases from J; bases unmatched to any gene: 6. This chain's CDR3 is CASSSGQDFSYEQYF. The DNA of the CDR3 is TGTGCCAGCAGCTCCGGACAGGACTTCTCCTACGAGCAGTACTTC. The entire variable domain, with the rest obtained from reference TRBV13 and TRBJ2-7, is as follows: AAGVIQSPRHLIKEKRETATLKCYPIPRHDTVYWYQQGPGQDPQFLISFYEKMQSDKGSIPDRFSAQQFSDYHSELNMSSLELGDSALYFCASSSGQDFSYEQYFGPGTRLTVT.

CDR3 loop: CASTSLEGSGQETQYF. DNA of the CDR3: TGCGCCAGCACCTCGCTTGAGGGTAGCGGGCAAGAGACCCAGTACTTC. The chain links TRBV5-1 to TRBJ2-5; TRBD2 matches 7 bases. Trimming cost V 6 bases and J 2 bases; bases outside gene matches: 13. The V gene's germline CDR1 is SGHRS and CDR2 YFSETQ. The CDR3 length is 16 residues.

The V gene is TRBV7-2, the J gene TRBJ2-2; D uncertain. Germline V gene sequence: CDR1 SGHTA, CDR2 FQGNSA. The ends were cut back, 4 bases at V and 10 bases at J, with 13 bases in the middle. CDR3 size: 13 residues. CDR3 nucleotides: TGTGCCAGCAGCTCCCAGCCCCCGGAGGAGCTGTTTTTT. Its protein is CASSSQPPEELFF.

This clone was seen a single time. For the CDR3, the DNA is TGTGCCAGCAGGTCCTTCGACTCTGGAAACACCATATATTTT. The encoded protein is CASRSFDSGNTIYF. This chain links TRBV14 with TRBJ1-3, with D uncertain. The V gene lost 6 bases and the J gene lost 0 bases, with 9 bases spanning the gap. CDR1 SGHDN and CDR2 FVKESK come from the germline V gene. CDR3 size: 14 residues. The full variable domain, rest sourced from reference TRBV14 and TRBJ1-3, is EAGVTQFPSHSVIEKGQTVTLRCDPISGHDNLYWYRRVMGKEIKFLLHFVKESKQDESGMPNNRFLAERTGGTYSTLKVQPAELEDSGVYFCASRSFDSGNTIYFGEGSWLTVV.

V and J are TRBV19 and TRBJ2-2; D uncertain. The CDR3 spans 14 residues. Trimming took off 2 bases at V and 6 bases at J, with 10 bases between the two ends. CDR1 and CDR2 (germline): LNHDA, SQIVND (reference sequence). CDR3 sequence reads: CASSIRMDPGELFF. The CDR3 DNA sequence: TGTGCCAGTAGTATAAGAATGGACCCCGGGGAGCTGTTTTTT.

The CDR3 spells CASSYRGLLTEAFF. CDR3 nucleotides: TGTGCCAGCAGTTATAGGGGTCTGCTCACTGAAGCTTTCTTT. The rearrangement uses TRBV6-5 and TRBJ1-1; D possibly corresponds to TRBD1 (5 bases). The germline gives CDR1 MNHEY, CDR2 SVGAGI. V lost 3 bases, J lost 4 bases, and 12 bases lay in between. The CDR3 extends over 14 amino acids.

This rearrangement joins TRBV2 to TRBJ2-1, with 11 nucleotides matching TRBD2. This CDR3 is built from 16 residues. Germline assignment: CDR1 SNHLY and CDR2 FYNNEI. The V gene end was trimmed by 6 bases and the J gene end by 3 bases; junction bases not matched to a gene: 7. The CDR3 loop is CASSRTSGGFYNEQFF. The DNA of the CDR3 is TGTGCCAGCAGCCGTACTAGCGGGGGATTCTACAATGAGCAGTTCTTC. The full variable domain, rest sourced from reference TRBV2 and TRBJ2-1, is EPEVTQTPSHQVTQMGQEVILRCVPISNHLYFYWYRQILGQKVEFLVSFYNNEISEKSEIFDDQFSVERPDGSNFTLKIRSTKLEDSAMYFCASSRTSGGFYNEQFFGPGTRLTVL.

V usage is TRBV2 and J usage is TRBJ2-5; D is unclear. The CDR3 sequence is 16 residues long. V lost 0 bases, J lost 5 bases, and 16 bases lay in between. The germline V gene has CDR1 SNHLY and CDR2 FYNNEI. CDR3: CASSEAQEPGWETQYF. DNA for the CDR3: TGTGCCAGCAGTGAAGCGCAAGAACCCGGGTGGGAGACCCAGTACTTC.

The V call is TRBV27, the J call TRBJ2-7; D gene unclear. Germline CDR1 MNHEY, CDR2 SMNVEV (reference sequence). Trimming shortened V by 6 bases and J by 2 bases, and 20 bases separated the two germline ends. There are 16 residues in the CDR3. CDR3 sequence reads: CASSFTISGPAYEQYF. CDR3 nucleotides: TGTGCCAGCAGCTTCACAATCTCCGGGCCCGCCTACGAGCAGTACTTC.

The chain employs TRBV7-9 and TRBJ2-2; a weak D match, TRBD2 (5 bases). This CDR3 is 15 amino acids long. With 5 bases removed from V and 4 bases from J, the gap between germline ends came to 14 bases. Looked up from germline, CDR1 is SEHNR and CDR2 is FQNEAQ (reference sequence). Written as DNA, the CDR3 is TGTGCCAGCAGCCGTGGACTGCGGAGCACCGGGGAGCTGTTTTTT. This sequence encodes CASSRGLRSTGELFF.

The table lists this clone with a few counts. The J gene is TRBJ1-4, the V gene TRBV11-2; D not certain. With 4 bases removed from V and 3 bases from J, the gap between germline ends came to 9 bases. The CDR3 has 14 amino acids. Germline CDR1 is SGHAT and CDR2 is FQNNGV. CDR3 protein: CASSSQPSNEKLFF. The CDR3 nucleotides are TGTGCCAGCAGCTCACAGCCTTCTAATGAAAAACTGTTTTTT.

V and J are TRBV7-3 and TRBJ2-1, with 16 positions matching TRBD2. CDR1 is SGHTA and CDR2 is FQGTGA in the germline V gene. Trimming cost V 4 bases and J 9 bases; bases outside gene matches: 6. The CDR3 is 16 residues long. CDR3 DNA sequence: TGTGCCAGCAGCTCGGGACTAGCGGGAGGGGCGGCTGAGCAGTTCTTC. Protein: CASSSGLAGGAAEQFF.

CDR3 nucleotides: TGTGCCAGCAGCTTAACCTTAGGAGAAGTCTCTGGAAACACCATATATTTT. Protein sequence: CASSLTLGEVSGNTIYF. The gene calls are TRBV7-8 and TRBJ1-3, with no clear D. The CDR3 is 17 amino acids. V dropped 2 bases and J dropped 0 bases, with 14 bases sitting between them. Germline CDR1 SGHVS, CDR2 FQNEAQ.

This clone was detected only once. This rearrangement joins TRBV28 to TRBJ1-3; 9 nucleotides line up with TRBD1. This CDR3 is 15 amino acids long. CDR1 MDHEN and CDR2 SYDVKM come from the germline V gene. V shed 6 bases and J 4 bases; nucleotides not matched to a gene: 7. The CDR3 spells CASSRQGEGGNTIYF. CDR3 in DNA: TGTGCCAGCAGCAGACAGGGGGAGGGAGGAAACACCATATATTTT.